This T cell receptor beta chain was found in a study of T cell responses to AZD1222 COVID-19 vaccine. This CDR3 comprises 12 residues. The V gene lost 0 bases and the J gene lost 7 bases, with 6 bases spanning the gap. CDR1 and CDR2 from the germline V gene are SEHNR and FQNEAQ (reference sequence). Details on this clone: Its antigen is still unknown.

Method: immunoSEQ multiplex PCR; TCRdb's copy keeps in-frame clones and lacks some. This sample yields 100,000 to 150,000 clones, of which about 89% are seen a single time; roughly 10% belongs to the top ten. Study outcomes and limitations: Repertoires were obtained only post-peak T cell response. Seropositive status at baseline applied to only a handful of AZD1222 recipients. Donors, mostly white British, included more females; clonal diversity was possibly underestimated.

Sequencing was performed on peripheral blood, taken on day 0 of MenACWY control vaccination. The TCR was taken from an adult in good health. The V call is TRBV7-9, the J call TRBJ1-1; D gene unclear. The CDR3 sequence is CASSLAEVEAFF. The DNA for the CDR3 is TGTGCCAGCAGCTTAGCGGAAGTTGAAGCTTTCTTT. The full variable domain, rest sourced from reference TRBV7-9 and TRBJ1-1, is DTGVSQNPRHKITKRGQNVTFRCDPISEHNRLYWYRQTLGQGPEFLTYFQNEAQLEKSRLLSDRFSAERPKGSFSTLEIQRTEQGDSAMYLCASSLAEVEAFFGQGTRLTVV.